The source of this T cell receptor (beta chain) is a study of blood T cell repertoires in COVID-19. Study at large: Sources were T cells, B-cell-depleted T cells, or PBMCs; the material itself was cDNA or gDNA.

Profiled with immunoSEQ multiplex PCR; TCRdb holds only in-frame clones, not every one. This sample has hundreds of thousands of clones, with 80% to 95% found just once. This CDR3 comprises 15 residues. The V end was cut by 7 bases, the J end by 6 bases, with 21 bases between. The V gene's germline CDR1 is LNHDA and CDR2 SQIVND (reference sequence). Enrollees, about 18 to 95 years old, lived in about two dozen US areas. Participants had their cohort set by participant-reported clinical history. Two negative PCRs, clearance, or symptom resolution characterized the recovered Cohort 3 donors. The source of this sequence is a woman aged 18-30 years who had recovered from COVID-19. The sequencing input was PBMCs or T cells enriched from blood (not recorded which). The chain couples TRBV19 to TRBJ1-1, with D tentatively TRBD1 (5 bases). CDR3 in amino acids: CASTGGGRINAEAFF. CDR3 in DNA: TGTGCCAGTACCGGGGGGGGACGAATTAACGCTGAAGCTTTCTTT. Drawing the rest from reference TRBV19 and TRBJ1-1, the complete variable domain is DGGITQSPKYLFRKEGQNVTLSCEQNLNHDAMYWYRQDPGQGLRLIYYSQIVNDFQKGDIAEGYSVSREKKESFPLTVTSAQKNPTAFYLCASTGGGRINAEAFFGQGTRLTVV.